This TCR beta chain was retrieved from a study of somatic mutations in cytotoxic T cells in rheumatoid arthritis. Findings and limits, study-wide: For about an eighth of the roughly 60 patients, a single CD8+ clone accounted for more than 20% of CD8+ cells. Clonality of CD8+ T cells, which was compared between rheumatoid arthritis patients and age-matched healthy controls, did not differ significantly.

Trimming shortened V by 4 bases and J by 4 bases, and 9 bases separated the two germline ends. Looked up from germline, CDR1 is SGHDT and CDR2 is YYEEEE. This CDR3 comprises 13 residues. This clone was seen a handful of times. Its antigen remains unidentified. This table comes from immunoSEQ multiplex PCR, and its TCRdb copy is limited to in-frame clones, with some not included. This repertoire shows roughly 20,000 clones, approximately 83% found once; its top ten account for about an eighth. Material for sequencing was CD8+ T cells sorted from blood. The rearrangement uses TRBV5-6 and TRBJ1-5, with D possibly being TRBD1 (6 bases). The sequence came from an adult with rheumatoid arthritis. CDR3 coding DNA: TGTGCCAGCAGCACGCAGGGGAATCAGCCCCAGCATTTT. Protein sequence: CASSTQGNQPQHF.